This T cell receptor beta chain was captured by sequencing in a study of tissue T cells after allogeneic stem cell transplantation. General observations from the study: Only a limited share of tissue TCRs appeared in blood or spleen. This small cohort was clinically heterogeneous, and sampling depth was a limitation.

The method was immunoSEQ multiplex PCR; TCRdb's version includes in-frame clones alone and lacks a portion of them. The sample lists some 4,500 clones, 45% seen once, with about a sixth in the top ten. Time point noted: mouse harvest day 14 after allogeneic transplant. Each mouse received 10^7 T-cell-depleted marrow cells plus 10^6 splenic CD5+ T cells by tail vein. This mouse GVHD model was MHC-mismatched B6 to BALB/c, profiled day 7 or 14. V dropped 6 bases and J dropped 0 bases, with 8 bases sitting between them. The CDR3 covers 14 residues. Germline values: CDR1 KGHPV, CDR2 FQNQEV (reference sequence). Comment on this clone: The target antigen is unknown. Gene names denote mouse genes. The read comes to an end 1 residue before the CDR3 does, leaving the germline J gene to fill in the end.

The chain uses TRBV26 and TRBJ1-4; TRBD1 is a possible D gene (5 bases). Sequencing was performed on gut tissue. This TCR derives from a female BALB/c mouse given C57BL/6 T cells with graft-versus-host disease after an allogeneic hematopoietic cell transplant. This CDR3 reads CASSTGFSNERLFF. The sequenced part of the CDR3 DNA is TGTGCCAGCAGCACAGGATTTTCCAACGAAAGATTATTT.